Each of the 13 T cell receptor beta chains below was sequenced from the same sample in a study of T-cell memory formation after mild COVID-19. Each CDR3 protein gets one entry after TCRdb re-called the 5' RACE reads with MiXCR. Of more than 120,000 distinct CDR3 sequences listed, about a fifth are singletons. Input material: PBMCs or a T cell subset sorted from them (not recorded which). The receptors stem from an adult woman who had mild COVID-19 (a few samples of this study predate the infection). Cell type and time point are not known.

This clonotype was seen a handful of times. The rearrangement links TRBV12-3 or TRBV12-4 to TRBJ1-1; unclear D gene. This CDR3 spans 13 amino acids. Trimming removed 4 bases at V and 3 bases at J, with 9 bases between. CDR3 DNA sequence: TGTGCCAGCAGTTCCGGGTGGGACACTGAAGCTTTCTTT. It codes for CASSSGWDTEAFF.

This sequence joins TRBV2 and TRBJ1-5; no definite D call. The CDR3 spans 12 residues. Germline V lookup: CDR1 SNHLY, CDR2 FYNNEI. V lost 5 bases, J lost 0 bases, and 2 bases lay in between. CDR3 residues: CASSYSNQPQHF. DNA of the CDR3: TGTGCCAGCAGTTATAGCAATCAGCCCCAGCATTTT.

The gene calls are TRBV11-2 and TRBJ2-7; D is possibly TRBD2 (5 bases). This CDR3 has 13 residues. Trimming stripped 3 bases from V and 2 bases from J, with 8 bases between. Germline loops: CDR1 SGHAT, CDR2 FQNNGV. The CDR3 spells CASSFDYPYEQYF. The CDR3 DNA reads TGTGCCAGCAGCTTCGACTACCCCTACGAGCAGTACTTC.

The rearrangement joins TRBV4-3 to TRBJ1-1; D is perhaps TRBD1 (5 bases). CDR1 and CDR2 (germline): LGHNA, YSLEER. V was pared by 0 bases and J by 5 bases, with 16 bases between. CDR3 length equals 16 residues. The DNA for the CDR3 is TGCGCCAGCAGCCAAGATAGCCGGACATCAGAGACTGAAGCTTTCTTT. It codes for CASSQDSRTSETEAFF.

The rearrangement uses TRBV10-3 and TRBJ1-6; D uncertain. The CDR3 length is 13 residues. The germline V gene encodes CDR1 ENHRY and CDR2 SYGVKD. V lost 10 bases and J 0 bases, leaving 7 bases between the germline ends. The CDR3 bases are TGTGCCACCCTACCCTCCTATAATTCACCCCTCCACTTT. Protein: CATLPSYNSPLHF.

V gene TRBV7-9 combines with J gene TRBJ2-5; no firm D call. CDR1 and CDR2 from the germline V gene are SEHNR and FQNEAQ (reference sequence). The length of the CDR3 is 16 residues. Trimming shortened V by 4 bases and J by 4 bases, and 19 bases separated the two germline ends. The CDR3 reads CASSSTPYKAGETQYF. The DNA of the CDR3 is TGTGCCAGCAGCTCAACCCCCTACAAGGCTGGAGAGACCCAGTACTTC. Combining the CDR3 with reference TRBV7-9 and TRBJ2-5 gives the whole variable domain DTGVSQNPRHKITKRGQNVTFRCDPISEHNRLYWYRQTLGQGPEFLTYFQNEAQLEKSRLLSDRFSAERPKGSFSTLEIQRTEQGDSAMYLCASSSTPYKAGETQYFGPGTRLLVL.

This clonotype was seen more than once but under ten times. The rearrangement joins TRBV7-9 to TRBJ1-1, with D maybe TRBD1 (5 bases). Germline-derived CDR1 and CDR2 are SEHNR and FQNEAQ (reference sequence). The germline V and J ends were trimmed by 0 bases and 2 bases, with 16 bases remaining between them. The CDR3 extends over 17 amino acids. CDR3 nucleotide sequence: TGTGCCAGCAGCTTAGCGGGGCGGGGCCGGCTAAACACTGAAGCTTTCTTT. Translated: CASSLAGRGRLNTEAFF.

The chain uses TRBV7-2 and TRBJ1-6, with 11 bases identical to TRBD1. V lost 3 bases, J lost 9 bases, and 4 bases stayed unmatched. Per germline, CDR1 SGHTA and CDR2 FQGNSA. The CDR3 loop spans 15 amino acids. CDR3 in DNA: TGTGCCAGCAGCTTCGGACAGGGGGCCGTTTCACCCCTCCACTTT. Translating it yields CASSFGQGAVSPLHF.

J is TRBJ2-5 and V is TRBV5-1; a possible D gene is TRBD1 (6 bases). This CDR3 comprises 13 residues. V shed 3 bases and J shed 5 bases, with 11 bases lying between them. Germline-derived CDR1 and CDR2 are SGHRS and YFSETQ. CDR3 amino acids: CASSSGVSETQYF. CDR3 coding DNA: TGCGCCAGCAGCTCAGGGGTATCGGAGACCCAGTACTTC. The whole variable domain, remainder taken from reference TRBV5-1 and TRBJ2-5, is KAGVTQTPRYLIKTRGQQVTLSCSPISGHRSVSWYQQTPGQGLQFLFEYFSETQRNKGNFPGRFSGRQFSNSRSEMNVSTLELGDSALYLCASSSGVSETQYFGPGTRLLVL.

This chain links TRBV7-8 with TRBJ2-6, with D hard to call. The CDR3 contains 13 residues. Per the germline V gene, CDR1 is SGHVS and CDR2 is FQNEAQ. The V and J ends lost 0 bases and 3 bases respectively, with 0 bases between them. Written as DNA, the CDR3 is TGTGCCAGCAGCTTAGCTGGGGCCAACGTCCTGACTTTC. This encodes CASSLAGANVLTF.

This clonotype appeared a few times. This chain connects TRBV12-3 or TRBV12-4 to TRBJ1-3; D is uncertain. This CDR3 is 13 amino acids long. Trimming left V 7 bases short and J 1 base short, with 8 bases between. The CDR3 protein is CASTFSSGNTIYF. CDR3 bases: TGTGCCAGCACTTTTAGTTCTGGAAACACCATATATTTT.

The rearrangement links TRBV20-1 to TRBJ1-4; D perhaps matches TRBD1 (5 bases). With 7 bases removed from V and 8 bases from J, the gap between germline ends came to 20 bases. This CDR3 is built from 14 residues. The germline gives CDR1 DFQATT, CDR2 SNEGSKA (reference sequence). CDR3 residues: CSVAGQGREEKLFF. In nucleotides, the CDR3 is TGCAGTGTTGCAGGGCAGGGCAGAGAGGAAAAACTGTTTTTT.

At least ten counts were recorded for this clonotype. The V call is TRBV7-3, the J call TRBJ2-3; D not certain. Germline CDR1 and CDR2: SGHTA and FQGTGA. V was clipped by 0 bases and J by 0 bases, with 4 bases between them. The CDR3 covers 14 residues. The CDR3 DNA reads TGTGCCAGCAGCTTAACGGGGAGCACAGATACGCAGTATTTT. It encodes CASSLTGSTDTQYF. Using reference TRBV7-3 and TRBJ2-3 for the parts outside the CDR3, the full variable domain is GAGVSQTPSNKVTEKGKYVELRCDPISGHTALYWYRQSLGQGPEFLIYFQGTGAADDSGLPNDRFFAVRPEGSVSTLKIQRTERGDSAVYLCASSLTGSTDTQYFGPGTRLTVL.